This note documents a single T cell receptor beta chain sequence. What it binds is not known. Gene names are mouse gene names. With the read ending 1 residue before the CDR3 end, the germline J gene is used to fill in that end. The data were taken from a study of tissue T cells after allogeneic stem cell transplantation. Time point of the sample: mouse harvest day 14 after allogeneic transplant. The graft held 10^6 splenic CD5+ T cells and 10^7 T-cell-depleted bone marrow cells. This mouse GVHD model was MHC-mismatched B6 to BALB/c, profiled day 7 or 14. TCRbeta CDR3 was sequenced at survey depth with template counts. Measured with immunoSEQ multiplex PCR; TCRdb has only the in-frame clones, and not every one. The table includes approximately 1,600 clones, 45% to 50% detected once. Trimming removed 0 bases from V and 0 bases from J; junction bases left unmatched: 2. This CDR3 comprises 16 residues. Germline V gene data show CDR1 as SNHLY and CDR2 as FYNGKV (reference sequence).

Study observations and caveats: Sampling depth was limited, and the cohort was small and clinically varied. Tissue-detected TCR repertoire was only partly captured by blood and spleen T cells.

J is TRBJ2-4 and V is TRBV3; 8 bases are shared with TRBD2. The TCR comes from a female BALB/c mouse given C57BL/6 T cells with graft-versus-host disease after an allogeneic hematopoietic cell transplant. Sequencing input: spleen. The CDR3 bases that were read are TGTGCCAGCAGCTTAGCTCTGGGGGGTAGTCAAAACACCTTGTAC. Its translation is CASSLALGGSQNTLY. The whole CDR3 region reads CASSLALGGSQNTLYF.